The table lists the clone carrying this TCR beta chain with many counts. What it binds is not known. Amplification yielded TCR beta CDR3 regions, with RNA transcripts as the source. The HTBI primer set served for first-round RT-PCR of the TCR CDR3. TCRdb used MiXCR to reprocess the multiplex PCR reads, holding one entry per CDR3 protein. The sample gives about 480,000 distinct CDR3 sequences, around 14% of which show up once; around a sixth is in the top ten. The CDR3 loop spans 15 amino acids. Germline V gives CDR1 MNHEY, CDR2 SMNVEV (reference sequence). Trimming cost V 1 base and J 0 bases; bases outside gene matches: 0. This sample was taken from a study of T cells in Graves' hyperthyroidism and ophthalmopathy. General observations from the study: The blood repertoire included most of the expanded thyroid clonotypes above 0.001.

Each diagnosis was grounded in clinical symptoms, serum thyroxine and TRAb, thyroid ultrasound, and orbital computed tomography. Sample: blood. This TCR was sampled from a young woman with Graves' hyperthyroidism. The V call is TRBV27, the J call TRBJ2-1; 7 positions agree with TRBD2. The CDR3 bases are TGTGCCAGCAGTTTATGGGGGGGCTCCTACAATGAGCAGTTCTTC. This sequence encodes CASSLWGGSYNEQFF.